This is a list of T cell receptor beta chains from one sample in a study of graft-versus-host responses after intestinal transplantation. What these receptors recognize is not known. Clones were read by immunoSEQ multiplex PCR, and TCRdb kept only the in-frame ones, dropping some. Among around 130,000 clones listed, around nine tenths were seen once. The material sequenced was unstimulated CD4+ T cells sorted from spleen or lymph node cells, taken before intestinal transplant. The receptor source for this set is a human donor who received an intestinal transplant. The CDR3 runs from the conserved cysteine through the conserved F or W. D genes are given only for firm matches. Clone size appears in some rows only: once, few, many, or a class for an expanded clone.

abundance	v_gene	j_gene	d_gene	CDR3aa	CDR3nt
NA	TRBV18	TRBJ1-1	NA	CASSPATGMNTEAFF	TGTGCCAGCTCACCAGCTACAGGGATGAACACTGAAGCTTTCTTT
NA	TRBV18	TRBJ2-1	TRBD2	CASSLTSGGAASYNEQFF	TGTGCCAGCTCACTCACTAGCGGGGGGGCCGCGTCCTACAATGAGCAGTTCTTC
NA	TRBV11-2	TRBJ1-1	TRBD1	CASSPRQGSGNTEAFF	TGTGCCAGCAGCCCAAGACAGGGATCAGGCAACACTGAAGCTTTCTTT
once	TRBV6-1	TRBJ2-2	NA	CASSGAGPGTGELFF	TGTGCCAGCAGTGGGGCGGGGCCCGGCACCGGGGAGCTGTTTTTT
NA	TRBV5-4	TRBJ1-1	NA	CASSIGILNTEAFF	TGTGCCAGCAGCATAGGAATTCTGAACACTGAAGCTTTCTTT
NA	TRBV5-1	TRBJ2-7	NA	CASKKRYGAYEQYF	TGCGCCAGCAAAAAGAGGTACGGGGCCTACGAGCAGTACTTC
NA	TRBV9	TRBJ2-7	NA	CASSVRDLPYEQYF	TGTGCCAGCAGCGTCAGGGATCTCCCCTACGAGCAGTACTTC
NA	TRBV6-5	TRBJ1-1	NA	CASSYSPRSNTEAFF	TGTGCCAGCAGTTACTCTCCAAGGTCGAACACTGAAGCTTTCTTT
NA	TRBV7-2	TRBJ2-7	NA	CASSPYGYYEQYF	TGTGCCAGCAGCCCCTACGGATACTACGAGCAGTACTTC
NA	TRBV15	TRBJ1-5	NA	CATSRGKNQPQHF	TGTGCCACCAGCAGAGGAAAAAATCAGCCCCAGCATTTT
NA	TRBV9	TRBJ2-5	TRBD2	CASGGGETQYF	TGTGCCAGCGGCGGGGGTGAGACCCAGTACTTC
NA	TRBV6-5	TRBJ2-7	NA	CASSPGIEQYF	TGTGCCAGCAGTCCGGGAATCGAGCAGTACTTC
NA	TRBV14	TRBJ1-6	NA	CASSPLGRGYNSPLHF	TGTGCCAGCAGCCCTTTAGGACGCGGTTATAATTCACCCCTCCACTTT
once	TRBV20-1	TRBJ1-2	NA	CSAREGYTF	TGCAGTGCTAGAGAAGGCTACACCTTC
NA	TRBV2	TRBJ2-5	NA	CASKDEPKSLKETQYF	TGTGCCAGCAAGGACGAGCCAAAATCCCTAAAAGAGACCCAGTACTTC
NA	TRBV11-2	TRBJ1-2	NA	CASSSRGNNYGYTF	TGTGCCAGCAGCTCAAGGGGGAATAACTATGGCTACACCTTC
NA	TRBV13	TRBJ2-7	TRBD2	CASSLVSGAYEQYF	TGTGCCAGCAGCTTAGTTAGCGGGGCATACGAGCAGTACTTC
NA	TRBV13	TRBJ1-1	NA	CASSLGAPKGEAFF	TGTGCCAGCAGCTTAGGGGCCCCAAAAGGTGAAGCTTTCTTT
NA	TRBV29-1	TRBJ1-2	NA	CSVGGGLIYGYTF	TGCAGCGTTGGGGGGGGATTGATCTATGGCTACACCTTC
NA	TRBV7-2	TRBJ2-1	NA	CASSLVGLYNEQFF	TGTGCCAGCAGCTTAGTAGGTCTTTACAATGAGCAGTTCTTC
NA	TRBV11-3	TRBJ2-7	NA	CASSSGGFNQEQYF	TGTGCCAGCAGTTCTGGGGGGTTCAACCAAGAGCAGTACTTC
NA	TRBV5-1	TRBJ1-2	NA	CASSLDGTNYGYTF	TGCGCCAGCAGCTTGGACGGGACGAACTATGGCTACACCTTC
NA	TRBV11-2	TRBJ2-7	TRBD2	CASSSFGLAAVYEQYF	TGTGCCAGCAGCTCCTTCGGACTAGCGGCGGTCTACGAGCAGTACTTC
NA	TRBV30	TRBJ1-5	NA	CAWGRRGNQPQHF	TGTGCCTGGGGGAGGAGGGGCAATCAGCCCCAGCATTTT
NA	TRBV18	TRBJ1-1	TRBD1	CASSSTGGTFF	TGTGCCAGCTCATCCACAGGGGGAACTTTCTTT
NA	TRBV4-2	TRBJ1-6	TRBD1	CASSLGQEFSPLHF	TGTGCCAGCAGCCTCGGACAGGAGTTTTCACCCCTCCACTTT
once	TRBV5-4	TRBJ1-2	TRBD1	CASSLKDRGQGNYGYTF	TGTGCCAGCAGCTTGAAGGACAGGGGTCAAGGCAACTATGGCTACACCTTC
NA	TRBV21-1	TRBJ2-1	NA	CASSNNRGSDGRYNEQFF	TGTGCCAGCAGCAACAACAGGGGATCCGACGGGAGGTACAATGAGCAGTTCTTC
NA	TRBV7-8	TRBJ1-1	NA	CASSLPGGEAFF	TGTGCCAGCAGCTTACCCGGGGGTGAAGCTTTCTTT
NA	TRBV21-1	TRBJ2-2	NA	CASSKALTGELFF	TGTGCCAGCAGCAAAGCGCTCACCGGGGAGCTGTTTTTT
NA	TRBV5-4	TRBJ1-2	NA	CASSLDSGAGWGYTF	TGTGCCAGCAGCTTGGACTCCGGGGCCGGCTGGGGCTACACCTTC
NA	TRBV5-1	TRBJ2-1	NA	CASSLGGGAGEQFF	TGCGCCAGCAGCTTGGGTGGGGGGGCCGGTGAGCAGTTCTTC
NA	TRBV9	TRBJ1-6	TRBD1	CASSVAGTGHSPLHF	TGTGCCAGCAGCGTAGCTGGGACAGGGCACTCACCCCTCCACTTT
once	TRBV11-2	TRBJ2-7	TRBD1	CASSLASTGVGEQYF	TGTGCCAGCAGCCTTGCCTCGACAGGGGTTGGGGAGCAGTACTTC
NA	TRBV5-1	TRBJ2-7	NA	CASSPSGTYEQYF	TGCGCCAGCAGCCCCTCGGGCACCTACGAGCAGTACTTC
NA	TRBV5-1	TRBJ2-5	NA	CASSLSPGAGRGNQETQYF	TGCGCCAGCAGCTTGTCGCCGGGGGCAGGGCGGGGGAACCAAGAGACCCAGTACTTC
few	TRBV29-1	TRBJ2-7	NA	CSVGRGSNEQYF	TGCAGCGTTGGGCGGGGTAGCAACGAGCAGTACTTC
NA	TRBV2	TRBJ1-5	NA	CASSGAPVAQPQHF	TGTGCCAGCAGTGGAGCCCCAGTGGCTCAGCCCCAGCATTTT
NA	TRBV30	TRBJ1-5	NA	CAWSAPDWVPREPQHF	TGTGCCTGGAGTGCCCCCGACTGGGTTCCAAGGGAGCCCCAGCATTTT
NA	TRBV6-5	TRBJ2-4	NA	CASRGQPGDIQYF	TGTGCCAGCAGGGGACAGCCGGGGGACATTCAGTACTTC
NA	TRBV19	TRBJ2-1	TRBD2	CASSLTGTSGVTEQFF	TGTGCCAGTAGCCTTACGGGGACTAGCGGTGTGACTGAGCAGTTCTTC